Each of the 24 T cell receptor beta chains below was sequenced from the same sample in a study of T-cell memory formation after mild COVID-19. TCRdb re-analysed the 5' RACE reads in MiXCR, keeping a single row per CDR3 protein. The profile covers around 200,000 distinct CDR3 sequences, with approximately 10% appearing a single time and approximately 2.8% taken by the ten largest. The sequenced sample consisted of PBMCs or a T cell subset sorted from them (not recorded which). Source of these receptors: a man aged 18 to 29 who had mild COVID-19 (a few samples of this study predate the infection). Cell type and time point are not known.

The CDR3 spells CASSVSGGHNEQFF. CDR3 bases: TGTGCCAGCAGCGTCAGCGGGGGCCACAATGAGCAGTTCTTC. The rearrangement joins TRBV9 to TRBJ2-1; 8 bases match TRBD2. The CDR3 is 14 residues long. Looked up from germline, CDR1 is SGDLS and CDR2 is YYNGEE. The V gene end was trimmed by 2 bases and the J gene end by 5 bases; junction bases not matched to a gene: 3.

This clonotype was detected only a few times. The rearrangement uses TRBV7-2 and TRBJ1-5; D unclear. This CDR3 is built from 15 residues. The germline V gene has CDR1 SGHTA and CDR2 FQGNSA. V lost 4 bases to trimming and J lost 3 bases, with 13 bases between them. In nucleotides, the CDR3 is TGTGCCAGCAGCTCTAGTAGTCTGACCAATCAGCCCCAGCATTTT. This encodes CASSSSSLTNQPQHF.

This clonotype has ten or more counts. The chain couples TRBV7-2 to TRBJ2-7; D perhaps matches TRBD2 (5 bases). Germline V gene sequence: CDR1 SGHTA, CDR2 FQGNSA. CDR3 length: 14 residues. V was pared by 0 bases and J by 2 bases, with 8 bases between. The CDR3 DNA sequence: TGTGCCAGCAGCTTAGCCGGGAACCCCTACGAGCAGTACGTC. Its translation is CASSLAGNPYEQYV.

This clonotype appeared a few times. The chain couples TRBV9 to TRBJ1-2; D unresolved. Trimming pared 0 bases from V and 4 bases from J, leaving 16 bases between. The germline gives CDR1 SGDLS, CDR2 YYNGEE. This CDR3 contains 16 residues. The CDR3 nucleotides are TGTGCCAGCAGCGTAGTTGATATTGGCAGGAGCTATGGCTACACCTTC. It translates to CASSVVDIGRSYGYTF. Complete variable domain (other parts from reference TRBV9 and TRBJ1-2): DSGVTQTPKHLITATGQRVTLRCSPRSGDLSVYWYQQSLDQGLQFLIQYYNGEERAKGNILERFSAQQFPDLHSELNLSSLELGDSALYFCASSVVDIGRSYGYTFGSGTRLTVV.

Of note for this clonotype: One base away lies a much larger clone, so this may be a sequencing read error. The chain recombines TRBV7-9 with TRBJ1-5; D might be TRBD1 (6 bases). The CDR3 sequence is 13 residues long. V gave up 5 bases and J gave up 5 bases, with 10 bases separating them. The germline V gene has CDR1 SEHNR and CDR2 FQNEAQ (reference sequence). This CDR3 is CASSLGGYQPQHF. The CDR3 DNA is TGTGCCAGCAGCCTCGGGGGCTATCAGCCCCAGCATTTT.

This clonotype was observed a few times. This chain links TRBV10-2 with TRBJ2-5, with 7 bases fitting TRBD2. This CDR3 is built from 14 residues. Germline V CDR1 and CDR2: WSHSY, SAAADI. The ends lost 5 bases at V and 3 bases at J; junction bases unmatched: 6. CDR3 region: CASSKRGVKETQYF. The CDR3 DNA reads TGCGCCAGCAGTAAGCGGGGAGTTAAAGAGACCCAGTACTTC.

This rearrangement joins TRBV18 to TRBJ1-1; the D gene is possibly TRBD1 (6 bases). V gave up 2 bases and J gave up 3 bases, with 19 bases separating them. Germline CDR1 and CDR2: KGHSH and LQKENI. The CDR3 runs to 17 residues. The DNA for the CDR3 is TGTGCCAGCTCACCATTGGGGGCGTCGCTACCGGACACTGAAGCTTTCTTT. This gives the protein CASSPLGASLPDTEAFF. Drawing the rest from reference TRBV18 and TRBJ1-1, the complete variable domain is NAGVMQNPRHLVRRRGQEARLRCSPMKGHSHVYWYRQLPEEGLKFMVYLQKENIIDESGMPKERFSAEFPKEGPSILRIQQVVRGDSAAYFCASSPLGASLPDTEAFFGQGTRLTVV.

This chain uses TRBV5-1 with TRBJ2-3; D gene unclear. V gave up 0 bases and J gave up 2 bases, with 4 bases separating them. The germline V gene has CDR1 SGHRS and CDR2 YFSETQ. The CDR3 totals 13 residues. The chain's CDR3 is CASSLVLTDTQYF. The DNA of the CDR3 is TGCGCCAGCAGCTTGGTCCTCACAGATACGCAGTATTTT.

This clonotype has more than one count but fewer than ten. The chain has TRBV7-6 and TRBJ2-6; a possible D gene is TRBD1 (5 bases). This CDR3 is built from 17 residues. CDR1 and CDR2 from the germline V gene are SGHVS and FNYEAQ. Trimming stripped 4 bases from V and 4 bases from J, with 17 bases between. The CDR3 coding sequence is TGTGCCAGCAGCTCGCCGTATCAGGGTCCAGGGGCCAACGTCCTGACTTTC. Translating gives CASSSPYQGPGANVLTF. Filled out from reference TRBV7-6 and TRBJ2-6, the complete variable domain reads GAGVSQSPRYKVTKRGQDVALRCDPISGHVSLYWYRQALGQGPEFLTYFNYEAQQDKSGLPNDRFSAERPEGSISTLTIQRTEQRDSAMYRCASSSPYQGPGANVLTFGAGSRLTVL.

In its sample, this clonotype was seen a few times. The chain recombines TRBV7-9 with TRBJ2-3; TRBD2 is a possible D gene (6 bases). The V gene lost 3 bases and the J gene lost 4 bases, with 11 bases spanning the gap. The CDR3 is 14 amino acids. Germline V gene sequence: CDR1 SEHNR, CDR2 FQNEAQ (reference sequence). The CDR3 DNA follows: TGTGCCAGCAGCTTGGAGGGGCGCTCAGATACGCAGTATTTT. Protein product: CASSLEGRSDTQYF.

This sequence joins TRBV11-2 and TRBJ2-3; TRBD2 matches at 9 bases. There are 17 residues in the CDR3. Germline V gene lookup returns CDR1 SGHAT and CDR2 FQNNGV. Trimming removed 5 bases from V and 3 bases from J; junction bases left unmatched: 12. The CDR3 DNA sequence: TGTGCCAGCAGCGCCCTGGTGGCGGGGGGGCTGACAGATACGCAGTATTTT. As protein: CASSALVAGGLTDTQYF.

In its sample, this clonotype was seen a few times. V usage is TRBV9 and J usage is TRBJ2-1; D is possibly TRBD2 (6 bases). CDR3 length: 15 amino acids. Germline V gives CDR1 SGDLS, CDR2 YYNGEE. The V end lost 3 bases, the J end lost 4 bases, and 14 bases lay between the germline ends. The CDR3 DNA is TGTGCCAGCAGCGAAGGGAGGCAATCTTACAATGAGCAGTTCTTC. It yields the protein CASSEGRQSYNEQFF.

This clonotype was counted only a few times. V usage is TRBV6-6 and J usage is TRBJ2-4, with D possibly matching TRBD2 (7 bases). There are 13 residues in the CDR3. Trimming removed 7 bases from V and 8 bases from J, with 15 bases in between. Germline lookup yields CDR1 MNHNY and CDR2 SVGAGI (reference sequence). CDR3 region: CASIGGGSHIQYF. CDR3 nucleotide sequence: TGTGCCAGCATTGGCGGGGGCTCCCACATTCAGTACTTC.

The chain combines TRBV9 with TRBJ2-1; 12 bases are shared with TRBD1. The junction had 3 bases not matched to a gene; V was cut back by 4 bases and J by 4 bases. The CDR3 extends over 15 amino acids. Germline assignment: CDR1 SGDLS and CDR2 YYNGEE. CDR3 in DNA: TGTGCCAGCAGCCGGGACAGGGGGCGGTACAATGAGCAGTTCTTC. It is translated as CASSRDRGRYNEQFF.

This chain links TRBV4-2 with TRBJ2-7; 8 bases align to TRBD2. V shed 8 bases and J 3 bases; nucleotides not matched to a gene: 6. Germline loops: CDR1 LGHNA, CDR2 YNFKEQ. This CDR3 spans 13 amino acids. The CDR3, as DNA: TGTGCCAGCGGAGCGGGGGATGTCTACGAGCAGTACTTC. This translates into CASGAGDVYEQYF.

The gene calls are TRBV3-1 and TRBJ1-1; maybe TRBD1 (5 bases). The CDR3 spans 14 residues. V shed 2 bases and J shed 1 base, with 8 bases lying between them. Germline-derived CDR1 and CDR2 are LGHDT and YNNKEL (reference sequence). The CDR3 loop reads CASSQSDTNTEAFF. As DNA, the CDR3 is TGTGCCAGCAGCCAATCGGACACGAACACTGAAGCTTTCTTT.

This chain links TRBV5-3 with TRBJ1-2; no reliable D call. TRBV5-3 is assigned to the ORF class and has an uncertain function. The CDR3 is made up of 14 amino acids. Trimming removed 0 bases from V and 0 bases from J, with 6 bases in between. This CDR3 is CARSLEIANYGYTF. As DNA, the CDR3 is TGTGCCAGAAGCTTGGAAATAGCTAACTATGGCTACACCTTC.

A few counts support this clonotype. The chain is built from TRBV24-1 and TRBJ2-7; D may match TRBD1 or TRBD2 (5 bases each). The germline V gene has CDR1 KGHDR and CDR2 SFDVKD. This CDR3 has 10 amino acids. V was trimmed by 7 bases and J by 6 bases, leaving 6 bases between them. The CDR3 DNA reads as TGTGCCACCAGGAGGGGCGAGCAGTACGTC. It encodes CATRRGEQYV.

Comment on this clonotype: A read error is possible here, since a much larger clone lies one base away. The V call is TRBV5-1, the J call TRBJ2-7; 8 nucleotides align to TRBD1. With 0 bases clipped from V and 6 bases from J, the junction kept 8 bases outside the gene matches. The germline gives CDR1 SGHRS, CDR2 YFSETQ. The CDR3 is 15 amino acids. In DNA, the CDR3 is TGCGCCAGCAGCTTGGTGGCAGGGGGCAACTGCGAGCAGTACTTC. It translates to CASSLVAGGNCEQYF.

The V and J genes are TRBV6-2 or TRBV6-3 and TRBJ2-7; D remains ambiguous. V was cut by 2 bases and J by 6 bases, with 14 bases left in between. This CDR3 comprises 14 residues. Per the germline V gene, CDR1 is MNHEY and CDR2 is SVGEGT. The CDR3 nucleotides read TGTGCCAGCAGTTACCGGAGCCCTGCAGGCGAGCAGTACGTC. Translating gives CASSYRSPAGEQYV.

The sample holds a few counts of this clonotype. The chain links TRBV7-2 to TRBJ1-5; D is unresolved. This CDR3 has 12 residues. Trimming removed 3 bases from V and 9 bases from J, with 9 bases in between. Per germline, CDR1 SGHTA and CDR2 FQGNSA. Here the CDR3 DNA reads TGTGCCAGCAGCTTGGAAGGACCGCCCCAGCATTTT. Its protein product is CASSLEGPPQHF.

This clonotype was detected only a few times. V is TRBV10-3 and J is TRBJ2-2; the D is unclear. This CDR3 contains 16 residues. V lost 4 bases and J 0 bases, leaving 12 bases between the germline ends. Looked up from germline, CDR1 is ENHRY and CDR2 is SYGVKD. CDR3 region: CAISATSRTNTGELFF. CDR3 coding DNA: TGTGCCATCAGTGCCACCTCGAGAACGAACACCGGGGAGCTGTTTTTT.

A few counts support this clonotype. V is TRBV6-5 and J is TRBJ1-5; possible D gene TRBD1, 5 bases. The CDR3 runs to 18 residues. Trimming stripped 7 bases from V and 6 bases from J, with 28 bases between. Germline V gives CDR1 MNHEY, CDR2 SVGAGI. This CDR3 reads CASTPRGGPGPHGQPQHF. The CDR3 DNA sequence: TGTGCCAGCACCCCAAGAGGCGGGCCGGGACCACACGGTCAGCCCCAGCATTTT.

This clonotype was seen a handful of times. This chain connects TRBV5-1 to TRBJ2-1; unclear D gene. CDR1 and CDR2 (germline): SGHRS, YFSETQ. This CDR3 contains 15 residues. V dropped 0 bases and J dropped 6 bases, with 13 bases sitting between them. The CDR3 loop is CASSLEGSSINEQFF. CDR3 DNA: TGCGCCAGCAGCTTGGAGGGCAGCAGCATCAATGAGCAGTTCTTC.